This T cell receptor beta chain was retrieved from a study of shared clonotypes between healthy human individuals. All donors were healthy HIV-negative adults lacking recent acute infections or vaccinations. The V end was cut by 6 bases, the J end by 5 bases, with 17 bases between. CDR1 is MNHEY, CDR2 SVGAGI, per germline. This CDR3 comprises 15 residues. Method: immunoSEQ multiplex PCR; TCRdb's copy keeps in-frame clones and lacks some. Here the sample spans 2 million to 2.5 million clones, about 94% being singletons. The chain links TRBV6-5 to TRBJ2-1, with D perhaps matching TRBD2 (5 bases). Material for sequencing was naive CD4+ T cells sorted from blood. Subset: CD45RA+ positively selected. The TCR was taken from a man younger than 30 in good health. As DNA, the CDR3 is TGTGCCAGCAGACCCCAGAGGGCCCGAAACAATGAGCAGTTCTTC. As protein: CASRPQRARNNEQFF.